This TCR beta chain originates from a study of cytomegalovirus exposure and HLA in healthy donors. Study results and limitations: Later on, a genetic analysis was performed. It linked a missense variant in DCLRE1C with V- and J-gene trimming of TCR beta.

The CDR3 has 13 amino acids. The germline gives CDR1 SGHRS, CDR2 YFSETQ. Trimming left V 3 bases short and J 6 bases short, with 12 bases between. The PCR was carried out with 60 Vbeta primers and 13 Jbeta primers. In the original analysis: Later, tens of millions of unique TCR beta chains were counted in an analysis, and some 10 million of them were shared. The assay was immunoSEQ multiplex PCR, and TCRdb's table has in-frame clones only and misses some. The V and J calls and clone size are taken from that table; D and trimming were inferred from the DNA. The sample shows approximately 190,000 clones, roughly 80% of them seen only once. Regarding this clone: Its matching antigen is unknown.

The sequencing sample was made of PBMCs. This sequence originates from a woman aged 45 to 65 in good health and CMV-seropositive. The chain combines TRBV5-1 with TRBJ1-1; D perhaps matches TRBD1 (5 bases). In DNA, the CDR3 is TGCGCCAGCAGCTCTGGGGCAACTTCTGAAGCTTTCTTT. It yields the protein CASSSGATSEAFF.